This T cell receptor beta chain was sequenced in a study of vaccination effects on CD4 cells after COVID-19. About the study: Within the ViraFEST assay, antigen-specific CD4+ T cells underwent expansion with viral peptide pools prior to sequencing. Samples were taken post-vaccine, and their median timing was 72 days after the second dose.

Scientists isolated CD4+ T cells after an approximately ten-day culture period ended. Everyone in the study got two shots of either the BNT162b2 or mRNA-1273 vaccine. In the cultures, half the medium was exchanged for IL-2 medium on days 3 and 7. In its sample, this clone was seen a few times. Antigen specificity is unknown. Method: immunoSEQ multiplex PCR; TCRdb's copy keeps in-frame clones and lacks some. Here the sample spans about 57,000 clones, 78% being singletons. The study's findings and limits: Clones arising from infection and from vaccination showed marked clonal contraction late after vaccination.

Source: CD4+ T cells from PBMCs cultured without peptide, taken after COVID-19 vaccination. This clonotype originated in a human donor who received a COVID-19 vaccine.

CDR3 sequence reads: CASSPGTPYGYTF. DNA of the CDR3: TGTGCCAGCAGCCCCGGGACCCCCTATGGCTACACCTTC. The chain joins TRBV7-8 to TRBJ1-2; TRBD1 is a possible D gene (5 bases). The V end lost 5 bases, the J end lost 4 bases, and 11 bases lay between the germline ends. The CDR3 covers 13 residues. Germline V gene sequence: CDR1 SGHVS, CDR2 FQNEAQ.